Sequencing of this T cell receptor beta chain was carried out in a study of identical twins' blood T cells. Whole-study results and caveats: Each donor's most abundant TCRbeta clonotypes shared more CDR3 sequences with her twin than unrelated donors. Twins reportedly had markedly more similar V usage than unrelated donors, even among out-of-frame TCRbeta clonotypes.

Study processing details: Clonotypes per individual ranged from about 85,000 to nearly 500,000. TCRdb ran MiXCR on the 5' RACE reads and lists one entry per CDR3 protein. These V and J calls are TCRdb output, not the study's own analysis. The sample has roughly 340,000 distinct CDR3 sequences, 25% to 35% seen once. Three pairs of healthy female monozygous twins were the donors. To note about this clonotype: Its antigen is not known.

V shed 8 bases, J shed 3 bases, and the junction held 10 bases outside the gene matches. This CDR3 is built from 15 residues. Germline loops: CDR1 MNHNS, CDR2 SASEGT. The sample taken for sequencing was PBMCs. The V call is TRBV6-1, the J call TRBJ2-5; TRBD2 aligns across 9 bases. This TCR came from a woman aged 18 to 49 in good health. The CDR3 is CASRASGAWEETQYF. CDR3 DNA sequence: TGTGCCAGCCGGGCTAGCGGGGCGTGGGAAGAGACCCAGTACTTC.